Below, 3 T cell receptor beta chains from the same sample are listed, as sequenced in a study of shared clonotypes between healthy human individuals. The assay was immunoSEQ multiplex PCR, and TCRdb's table has in-frame clones only and misses some. The sample holds about 980,000 clones, 76% seen once. Sequenced sample: memory CD4+ T cells sorted from blood. Subset: CD45RA-negative fraction. The receptors were gathered from a man between 18 and 35 years old in good health.

V gene TRBV28 combines with J gene TRBJ2-7; maybe TRBD1 (5 bases). V was pared by 5 bases and J by 1 base, with 12 bases between. Germline assignment: CDR1 MDHEN and CDR2 SYDVKM. CDR3 length: 14 amino acids. As DNA, the CDR3 is TGTGCCAGCAGTGACCCAGGGTTTTCCTACGAGCAGTACTTC. This encodes CASSDPGFSYEQYF.

This clone appeared a few times. The identical CDR3 is also encoded by other nucleotide sequences in the sample. J is TRBJ2-3 and V is TRBV2, with 9 positions matching TRBD2. The V segment lost 4 bases and the J segment 2 bases; nucleotides outside the gene matches: 4. The germline V gene has CDR1 SNHLY and CDR2 FYNNEI. This CDR3 region has 15 residues. Here the CDR3 reads CASSVRLADTDTQYF. The CDR3 bases are TGTGCCAGCAGTGTGAGACTAGCGGACACAGATACGCAGTATTTT. Full variable domain (remainder filled in from reference TRBV2 and TRBJ2-3): EPEVTQTPSHQVTQMGQEVILRCVPISNHLYFYWYRQILGQKVEFLVSFYNNEISEKSEIFDDQFSVERPDGSNFTLKIRSTKLEDSAMYFCASSVRLADTDTQYFGPGTRLTVL.

On this clone itself: A much more abundant neighbour one base away suggests this may be a read error. Additional DNA sequences in this sample encode the identical CDR3. The genes are TRBV5-1 and TRBJ2-3, with D possibly TRBD1 on 5 matching bases. V lost 0 bases and J lost 6, with 14 bases in between. The CDR3 has 15 residues. Germline-derived CDR1 and CDR2 are SGHRS and YFSETQ. The CDR3 DNA reads TGCGCCAGCAGCTTGGAAGGGGCAATTAGGGATACGCAGTATTTT. It encodes CASSLEGAIRDTQYF.